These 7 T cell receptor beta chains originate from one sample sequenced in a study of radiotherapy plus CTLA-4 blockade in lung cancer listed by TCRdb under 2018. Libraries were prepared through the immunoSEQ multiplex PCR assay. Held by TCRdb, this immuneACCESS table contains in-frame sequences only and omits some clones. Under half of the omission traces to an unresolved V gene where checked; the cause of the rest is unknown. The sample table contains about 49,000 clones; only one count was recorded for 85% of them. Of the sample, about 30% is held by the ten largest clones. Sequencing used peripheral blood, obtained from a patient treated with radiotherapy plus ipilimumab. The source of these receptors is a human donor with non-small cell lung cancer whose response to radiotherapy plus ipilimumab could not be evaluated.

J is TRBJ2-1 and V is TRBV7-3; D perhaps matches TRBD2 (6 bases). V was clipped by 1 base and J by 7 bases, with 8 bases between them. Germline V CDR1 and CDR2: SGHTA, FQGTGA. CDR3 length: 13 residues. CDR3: CASSLSSGNEQFF. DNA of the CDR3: TGTGCCAGCAGCTTAAGTAGCGGTAATGAGCAGTTCTTC.

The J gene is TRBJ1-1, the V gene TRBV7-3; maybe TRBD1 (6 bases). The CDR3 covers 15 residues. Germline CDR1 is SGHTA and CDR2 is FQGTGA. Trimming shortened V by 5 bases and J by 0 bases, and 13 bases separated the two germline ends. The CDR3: CASSPTTGLNTEAFF. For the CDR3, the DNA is TGTGCCAGCAGCCCTACGACAGGCCTGAACACTGAAGCTTTCTTT.

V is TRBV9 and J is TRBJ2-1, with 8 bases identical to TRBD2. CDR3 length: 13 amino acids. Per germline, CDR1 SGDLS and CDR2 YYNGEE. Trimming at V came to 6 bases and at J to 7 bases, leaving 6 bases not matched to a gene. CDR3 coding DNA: TGTGCCAGCACTCCTACTAGCGGAAATGAGCAGTTCTTC. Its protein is CASTPTSGNEQFF.

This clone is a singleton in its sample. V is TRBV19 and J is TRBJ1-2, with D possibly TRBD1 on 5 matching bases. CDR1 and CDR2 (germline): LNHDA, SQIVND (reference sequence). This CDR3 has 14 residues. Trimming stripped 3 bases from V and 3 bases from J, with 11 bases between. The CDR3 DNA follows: TGTGCCAGTAGTATGATAGACAGCTACTATGGCTACACCTTC. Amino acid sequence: CASSMIDSYYGYTF.

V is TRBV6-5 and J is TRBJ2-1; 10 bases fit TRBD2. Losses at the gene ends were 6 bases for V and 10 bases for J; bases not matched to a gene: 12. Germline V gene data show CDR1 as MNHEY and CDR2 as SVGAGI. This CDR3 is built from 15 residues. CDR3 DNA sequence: TGTGCCAGCAGGTATCTAGCGGGAGAAGTCGGGGAGCAGTTCTTC. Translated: CASRYLAGEVGEQFF.

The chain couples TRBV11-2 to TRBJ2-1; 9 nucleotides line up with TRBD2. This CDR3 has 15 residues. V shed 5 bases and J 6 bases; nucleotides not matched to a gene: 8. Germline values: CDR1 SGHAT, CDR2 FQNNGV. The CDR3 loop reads CASSRALAGANEQFF. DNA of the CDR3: TGTGCCAGCAGCCGAGCCTTAGCGGGAGCCAATGAGCAGTTCTTC.

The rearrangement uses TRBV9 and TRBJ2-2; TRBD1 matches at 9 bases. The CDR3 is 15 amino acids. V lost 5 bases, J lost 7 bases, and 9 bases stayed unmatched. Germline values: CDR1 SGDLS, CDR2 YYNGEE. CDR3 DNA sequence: TGTGCCAGCAGACTTGGGACAGGGCACGGCGGGGAGCTGTTTTTT. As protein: CASRLGTGHGGELFF.